These T cell receptor beta chains were read from a single sample in a study of memory CD4+ T cells and cytomegalovirus serostatus. Profiled with immunoSEQ multiplex PCR; TCRdb holds only in-frame clones, not every one. The sample records about 27,000 clones, about 78% being singletons. Sequenced input: memory CD4+ T cells from blood. These receptors were collected from an adult in good health and CMV-seronegative. The CDR3 runs from the conserved cysteine through the conserved F or W. The D gene is left open where the match is weak. Size values are once, few and many counts, or a class for expanded clones, and some rows have none.

>TRBJ2-7|TRBV29-1|NA|TRBD2
CSVERAGVYEQYF
TGCAGCGTTGAGAGGGCGGGGGTCTACGAGCAGTACTTC
>TRBJ2-3|TRBV5-5|few|NA
CASLDRGGGKYTDTQYF
TGTGCCAGCCTAGACAGAGGGGGAGGGAAATACACAGATACGCAGTATTTT
>TRBJ1-5|TRBV19|NA|TRBD1
CASWDRGSNQPQHF
TGTGCCAGTTGGGACAGGGGAAGCAATCAGCCCCAGCATTTT
>TRBJ1-3|TRBV11-2|few|NA
CASSWRGISGNTIYF
TGTGCCAGCAGCTGGAGAGGGATCTCTGGAAACACCATATATTTT
>TRBJ2-1|TRBV6-1|NA|NA
CASSDSGLGEQFF
TGTGCCAGCAGTGACTCGGGATTAGGTGAGCAGTTCTTC
>TRBJ1-2|TRBV7-9|few|NA
CASSASIGYTF
TGTGCCAGCAGCGCCAGTATTGGCTACACCTTC
>TRBJ2-1|TRBV7-2|NA|NA
CASSLAALSYNEQFF
TGTGCCAGCAGCTTAGCCGCACTATCCTACAATGAGCAGTTCTTC
>TRBJ1-1|TRBV4-3|NA|NA
CASSHGSSRGNTEAFF
TGCGCCAGCAGCCACGGTTCGTCGAGGGGGAACACTGAAGCTTTCTTT
>TRBJ1-1|TRBV4-1|NA|NA
CASSLRDPALMNTEAFF
TGCGCCAGCAGCCTCAGGGACCCCGCACTAATGAACACTGAAGCTTTCTTT
>TRBJ1-4|TRBV7-2|once|NA
CASSLVAGDYEKLFF
TGTGCCAGCAGCTTAGTGGCAGGTGATTATGAAAAACTGTTTTTT
>TRBJ1-5|TRBV7-2|once|NA
CASSLSGPGQPQHF
TGTGCCAGCAGCTTATCAGGGCCGGGCCAGCCCCAGCATTTT
>TRBJ2-1|TRBV6-1|NA|TRBD2
CASSERAGGYNEQFF
TGTGCCAGCAGTGAAAGGGCGGGAGGCTACAATGAGCAGTTCTTC
>TRBJ2-5|TRBV7-9|NA|TRBD1
CASSRGQGETQYF
TGTGCCAGCAGCCGTGGACAGGGAGAGACCCAGTACTTC
>TRBJ1-2|TRBV5-1|NA|NA
CASSLAVTDHYGYTF
TGCGCCAGCAGCTTGGCCGTTACAGATCACTATGGCTACACCTTC
>TRBJ2-3|TRBV6-4|NA|TRBD1
CASSSGQGSTDMQYF
TGTGCCAGCAGTTCCGGACAGGGGAGCACAGATATGCAGTATTTT
>TRBJ2-5|TRBV29-1|NA|NA
CSAGVGAETQYF
TGCAGCGCCGGGGTCGGGGCAGAGACCCAGTACTTC
>TRBJ1-6|TRBV28|NA|NA
CASSSVNSPLHF
TGTGCCAGCAGTTCGGTGAATTCACCCCTCCACTTT
>TRBJ2-3|TRBV27|NA|NA
CATSQGRYTDTQYF
TGTGCCACCAGCCAGGGCAGATACACAGATACGCAGTATTTT
>TRBJ1-6|TRBV6-5|NA|NA
CASSYSNQGRSRPLHF
TGTGCCAGCAGTTACTCGAACCAGGGACGATCGAGGCCCCTCCACTTT
>TRBJ2-1|TRBV9|NA|TRBD2
CASSQGLAANNEQFF
TGTGCCAGCAGCCAGGGACTAGCGGCAAACAATGAGCAGTTCTTC
>TRBJ2-1|TRBV11-2|NA|NA
CASSEQRGEQFF
TGTGCCAGCAGCGAGCAAAGGGGGGAGCAGTTCTTC
>TRBJ2-5|TRBV5-1|once|NA
CASSLGATGRETQYF
TGCGCCAGCAGCCTTGGGGCTACAGGGCGGGAGACCCAGTACTTC
>TRBJ2-7|TRBV15|NA|NA
CATSSGYSYEQYF
TGTGCCACCAGCAGCGGTTACTCCTACGAGCAGTACTTC
>TRBJ2-3|TRBV19|NA|NA
CATHSRATDTQYF
TGTGCCACCCATTCTCGGGCCACAGATACGCAGTATTTT
>TRBJ2-3|TRBV18|NA|NA
CASSPGTPDTQYF
TGTGCCAGCTCACCCGGGACCCCCGATACGCAGTATTTT
>TRBJ1-3|TRBV11-2|NA|NA
CASSLQGQTGNTIYF
TGTGCCAGCAGCTTACAGGGGCAGACTGGAAACACCATATATTTT
>TRBJ1-1|TRBV5-5|NA|NA
CASSLAARQALGTEAFF
TGTGCCAGCAGCTTGGCCGCAAGACAGGCCTTGGGCACTGAAGCTTTCTTT
>TRBJ1-4|TRBV10-3|few|NA
CAISTTDGHNEKLFF
TGTGCCATCAGCACCACGGACGGACATAATGAAAAACTGTTTTTT
>TRBJ1-2|TRBV9|NA|NA
CASSVGSGRVDYGYTF
TGTGCCAGCAGCGTAGGCTCGGGGAGAGTTGACTATGGCTACACCTTC
>TRBJ1-2|TRBV6-5|NA|NA
CASRPGVGGYTF
TGTGCCAGCAGACCGGGAGTAGGAGGCTACACCTTC
>TRBJ2-3|TRBV2|NA|NA
CASTRGITSTDTQYF
TGTGCCAGCACGCGCGGCATTACTAGCACAGATACGCAGTATTTT
>TRBJ2-7|TRBV6-1|NA|TRBD1
CASSVEDRSSQLNYEQYF
TGTGCCAGCAGTGTAGAGGACAGGAGCTCCCAACTAAACTACGAGCAGTACTTC
>TRBJ2-7|TRBV6-1|NA|TRBD1
CASSRDRAYEQYF
TGTGCCAGCAGTAGGGACAGAGCCTACGAGCAGTACTTC
>TRBJ1-3|TRBV7-6|NA|TRBD1
CASSPRGQKGNTIYF
TGTGCCAGCAGCCCAAGGGGGCAGAAGGGAAACACCATATATTTT
>TRBJ1-1|TRBV5-1|NA|NA
CASSLAERAEAFF
TGCGCCAGCAGCTTGGCCGAGAGGGCTGAAGCTTTCTTT
>TRBJ2-3|TRBV6-4|NA|TRBD2
CASRNSGSLTDTQYF
TGTGCCAGCAGAAATAGCGGGAGTCTGACAGATACGCAGTATTTT
>TRBJ2-2|TRBV6-5|NA|NA
CASSRTAGELFF
TGTGCCAGCAGCCGGACAGCCGGGGAGCTGTTTTTT
>TRBJ2-3|TRBV2|few|NA
CASTFRGDTDTQYF
TGTGCCAGCACTTTTCGAGGCGATACAGATACGCAGTATTTT
>TRBJ1-2|TRBV18|NA|NA
CASSPGMEVTSYGYTF
TGTGCCAGCTCACCAGGAATGGAGGTAACAAGCTATGGCTACACCTTC
>TRBJ2-5|TRBV9|NA|TRBD1
CASSAQTGGSETQYF
TGTGCCAGCAGCGCCCAAACAGGGGGCTCTGAGACCCAGTACTTC
>TRBJ2-7|TRBV2|NA|TRBD1
CASTAGQGGEQYF
TGTGCCAGCACCGCGGGACAGGGGGGCGAGCAGTACTTC
>TRBJ2-7|TRBV4-3|NA|NA
CASSQDRIYEQYF
TGCGCCAGCAGCCAAGATCGCATCTACGAGCAGTACTTC
>TRBJ1-1|TRBV7-2|NA|NA
CASSLTLLGGGAFF
TGTGCCAGCAGCTTAACCCTACTGGGTGGGGGGGCTTTCTTT
>TRBJ2-7|TRBV21-1|NA|NA
CASSPRGAYEQYF
TGTGCCAGCAGCCCCAGGGGGGCCTACGAGCAGTACTTC
>TRBJ2-2|TRBV7-8|NA|NA
CASSSGRVLSTGELFF
TGTGCCAGCAGCTCCGGTAGAGTTCTGAGCACCGGGGAGCTGTTTTTT